The T cell receptor beta chain described here comes from a study of blood T cell repertoires in COVID-19. Some clones are missing from TCRdb's copy, which holds only in-frame ones; the method was immunoSEQ multiplex PCR. The sample includes approximately 390,000 clones, almost 90% of them seen just once. The CDR3 covers 14 residues. Germline CDR1 reads SQVTM; CDR2 reads ANQGSEA. Trimming cost V 5 bases and J 4 bases, with 17 bases left between them. This chain links TRBV29-1 with TRBJ1-1; the D gene is possibly TRBD1 (6 bases). Sequencing was done on a sample of peripheral blood. The receptor comes from a man between 18 and 29 years old with active or convalescent COVID-19. The CDR3 loop is CSVTHRALSTEAFF. CDR3 nucleotide sequence: TGCAGCGTTACCCACAGGGCGTTGTCCACTGAAGCTTTCTTT.